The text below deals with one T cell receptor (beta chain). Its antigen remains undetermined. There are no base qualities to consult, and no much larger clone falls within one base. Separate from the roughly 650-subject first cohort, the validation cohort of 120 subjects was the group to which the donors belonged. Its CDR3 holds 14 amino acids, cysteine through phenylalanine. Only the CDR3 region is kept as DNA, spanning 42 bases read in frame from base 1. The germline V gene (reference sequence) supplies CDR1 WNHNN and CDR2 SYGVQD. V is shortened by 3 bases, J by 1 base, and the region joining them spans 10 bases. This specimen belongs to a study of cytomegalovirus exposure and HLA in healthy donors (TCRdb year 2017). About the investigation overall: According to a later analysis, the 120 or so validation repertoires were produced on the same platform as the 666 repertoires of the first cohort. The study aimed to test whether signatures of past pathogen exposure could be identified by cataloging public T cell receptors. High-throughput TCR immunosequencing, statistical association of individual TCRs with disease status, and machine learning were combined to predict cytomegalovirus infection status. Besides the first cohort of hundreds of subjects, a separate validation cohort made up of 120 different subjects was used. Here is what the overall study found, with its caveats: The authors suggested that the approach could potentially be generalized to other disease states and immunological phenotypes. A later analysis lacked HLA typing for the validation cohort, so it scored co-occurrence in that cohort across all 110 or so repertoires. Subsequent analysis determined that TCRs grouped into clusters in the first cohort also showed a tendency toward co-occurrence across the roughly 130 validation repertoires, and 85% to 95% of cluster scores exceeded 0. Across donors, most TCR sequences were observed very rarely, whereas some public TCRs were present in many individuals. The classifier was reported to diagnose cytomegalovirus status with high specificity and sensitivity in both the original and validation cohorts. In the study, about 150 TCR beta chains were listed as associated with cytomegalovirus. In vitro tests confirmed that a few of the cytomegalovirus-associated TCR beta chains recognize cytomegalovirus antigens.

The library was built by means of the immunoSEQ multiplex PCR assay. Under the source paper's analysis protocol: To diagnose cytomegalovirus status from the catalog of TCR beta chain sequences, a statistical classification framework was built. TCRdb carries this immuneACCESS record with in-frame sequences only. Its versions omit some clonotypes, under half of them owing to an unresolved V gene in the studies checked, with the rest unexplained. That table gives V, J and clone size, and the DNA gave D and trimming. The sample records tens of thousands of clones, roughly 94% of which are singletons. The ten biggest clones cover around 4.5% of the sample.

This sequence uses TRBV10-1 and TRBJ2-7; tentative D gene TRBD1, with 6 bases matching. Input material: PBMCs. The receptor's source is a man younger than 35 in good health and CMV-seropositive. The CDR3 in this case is CASSDGTLSYEQYF. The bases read TGCGCCAGCAGTGATGGGACACTATCCTACGAGCAGTACTTC.